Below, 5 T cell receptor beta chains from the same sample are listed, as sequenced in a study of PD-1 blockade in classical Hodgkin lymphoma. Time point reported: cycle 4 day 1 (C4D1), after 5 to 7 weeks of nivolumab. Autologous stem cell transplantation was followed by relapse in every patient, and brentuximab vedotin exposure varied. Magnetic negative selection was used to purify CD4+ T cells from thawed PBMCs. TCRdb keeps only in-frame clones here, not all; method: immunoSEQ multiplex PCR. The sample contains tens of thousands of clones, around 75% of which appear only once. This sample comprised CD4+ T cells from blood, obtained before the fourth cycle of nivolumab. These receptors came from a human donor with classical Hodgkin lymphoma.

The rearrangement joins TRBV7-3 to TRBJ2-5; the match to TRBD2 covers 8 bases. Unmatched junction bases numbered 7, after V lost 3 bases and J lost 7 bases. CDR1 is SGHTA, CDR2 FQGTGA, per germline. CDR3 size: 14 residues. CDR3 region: CASSFTGGPGTQYF. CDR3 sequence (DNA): TGTGCCAGCAGCTTTACGGGGGGGCCCGGGACCCAGTACTTC. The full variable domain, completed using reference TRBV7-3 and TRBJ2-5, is GAGVSQTPSNKVTEKGKYVELRCDPISGHTALYWYRQSLGQGPEFLIYFQGTGAADDSGLPNDRFFAVRPEGSVSTLKIQRTERGDSAVYLCASSFTGGPGTQYFGPGTRLLVL.

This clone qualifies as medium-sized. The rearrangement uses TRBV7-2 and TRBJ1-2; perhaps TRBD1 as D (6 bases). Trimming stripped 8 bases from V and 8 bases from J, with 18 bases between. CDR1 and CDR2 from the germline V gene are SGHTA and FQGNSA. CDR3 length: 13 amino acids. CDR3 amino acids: CASRRDKTGGYTF. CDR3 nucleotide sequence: TGTGCCAGCCGACGGGACAAAACTGGAGGCTACACCTTC.

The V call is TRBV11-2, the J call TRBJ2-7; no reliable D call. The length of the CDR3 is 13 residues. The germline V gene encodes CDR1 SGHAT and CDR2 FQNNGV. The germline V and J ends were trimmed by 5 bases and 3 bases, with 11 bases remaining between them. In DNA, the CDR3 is TGTGCCAGCAGCCGAGAGAGACGCTACGAGCAGTACTTC. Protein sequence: CASSRERRYEQYF.

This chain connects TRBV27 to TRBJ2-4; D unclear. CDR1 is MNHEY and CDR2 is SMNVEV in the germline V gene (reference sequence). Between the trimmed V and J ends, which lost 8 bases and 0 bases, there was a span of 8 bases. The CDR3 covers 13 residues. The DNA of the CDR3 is TGTGCCAGCGGTACATTAGCCAAAAACATTCAGTACTTC. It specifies CASGTLAKNIQYF.

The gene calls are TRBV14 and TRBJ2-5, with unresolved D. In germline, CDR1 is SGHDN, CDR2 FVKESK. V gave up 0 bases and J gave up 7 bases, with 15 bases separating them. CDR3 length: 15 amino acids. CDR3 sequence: CASSQDLVVAGTQYF. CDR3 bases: TGTGCCAGCAGCCAAGATCTAGTAGTAGCCGGGACCCAGTACTTC.